This T cell receptor (beta chain) emerged from a study of T cell responses to AZD1222 COVID-19 vaccine. Method: immunoSEQ multiplex PCR; TCRdb's copy keeps in-frame clones and lacks some. The data hold 100,000 to 150,000 clones, with more than 75% observed a single time. CDR1 is SEHNR, CDR2 FQNEAQ, per germline (reference sequence). This CDR3 has 14 residues. J lost 0 bases, V lost 7 bases, and 2 bases had no gene match. This chain links TRBV7-9 with TRBJ2-2, with 7 bases fitting TRBD2. The sample here was peripheral blood, taken 28 days after the second AZD1222 dose. This clonotype originated in an adult who received the AZD1222 COVID-19 vaccine. In nucleotides, the CDR3 is TGTGCCAGCACTGGGAGGGCGAACACCGGGGAGCTGTTTTTT. Its translation is CASTGRANTGELFF.